Sequencing of this TCR beta chain was carried out in a study of T cell repertoires in cytomegalovirus infection. Study context: Signatures in public TCR beta sequences pointed to both CMV infection and matching HLA type.

Germline V CDR1 and CDR2: GTSNPN, SVGIG (reference sequence). Germline trimming cut 3 bases from V and 2 bases from J; bases unmatched to any gene: 1. The CDR3 consists of 13 residues. TCRdb ran MiXCR on the reads and lists one entry per CDR3 protein. The data hold more than 50,000 distinct CDR3 sequences, with 33% observed a single time. To note about this clonotype: Its antigen is still unknown.

The sequenced sample consisted of PBMCs, sequenced either directly or after in vitro stimulation (not recorded which). The TCR sequence derives from a human donor in good health (CMV status not recorded). Some clones in this sample may be carry-over from other donors' samples. The chain is built from TRBV30 and TRBJ1-2; TRBD1 agrees at 9 bases. The CDR3: CAWRDRGNYGYTF. As DNA, the CDR3 is TGTGCCTGGAGAGACAGGGGGAACTATGGCTACACCTTC.